This record concerns one T cell receptor (beta chain) sequence. This record comes from a study of CD8+ T cells in alopecia areata. J lost 3 bases, V lost 11 bases, and 8 bases had no gene match. The CDR3 totals 14 residues. Per the germline V gene, CDR1 is MNHEY and CDR2 is SVGAGI. Reverse transcription of extracted RNA yielded cDNA, which provided the sequencing template. This table comes from immunoSEQ multiplex PCR, and its TCRdb copy is limited to in-frame clones, with some not included. The sample lists about 140,000 clones, approximately 50% seen once, with 0.85% to 1% in the top ten. V usage is TRBV6-5 and J usage is TRBJ2-7; TRBD2 matches at 12 bases. The sequences come from CD4+ T cells sorted from blood, collected at week 0. The clonotype originates from a human donor with alopecia areata. CDR3: CARLRTSGIYEQYF. Written as DNA, the CDR3 is TGTGCCCGCCTTAGGACTAGCGGGATCTACGAGCAGTACTTC.